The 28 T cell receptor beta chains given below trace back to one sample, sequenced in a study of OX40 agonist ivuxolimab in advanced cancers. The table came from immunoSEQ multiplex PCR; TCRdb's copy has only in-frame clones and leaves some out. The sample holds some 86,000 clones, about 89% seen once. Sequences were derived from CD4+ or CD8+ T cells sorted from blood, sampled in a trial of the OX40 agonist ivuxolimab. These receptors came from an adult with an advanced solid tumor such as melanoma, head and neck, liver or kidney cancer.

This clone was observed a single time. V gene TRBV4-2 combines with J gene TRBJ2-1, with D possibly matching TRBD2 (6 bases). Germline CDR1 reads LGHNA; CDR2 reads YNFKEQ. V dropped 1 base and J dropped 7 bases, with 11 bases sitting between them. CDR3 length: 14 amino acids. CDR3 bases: TGTGCCAGCAGCCAAGCGGGAGCATCGAATGAGCAGTTCTTC. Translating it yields CASSQAGASNEQFF.

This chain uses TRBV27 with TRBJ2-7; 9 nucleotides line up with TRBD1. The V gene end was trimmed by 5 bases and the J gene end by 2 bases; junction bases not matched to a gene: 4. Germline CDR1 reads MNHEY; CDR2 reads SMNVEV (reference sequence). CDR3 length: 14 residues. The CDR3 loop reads CASSDRDRAYEQYF. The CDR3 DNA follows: TGTGCCAGCAGTGACCGGGACAGGGCCTACGAGCAGTACTTC.

The CDR3 DNA follows: TGCAGCGTTGAAGAAGACCGGAGGGGGGCCCAGTACTTC. It specifies CSVEEDRRGAQYF. This chain links TRBV29-1 with TRBJ2-5; D tentatively reads TRBD1 or TRBD2 (6 bases each). Germline-derived CDR1 and CDR2 are SQVTM and ANQGSEA. Trimming removed 0 bases from V and 9 bases from J, with 14 bases in between. The CDR3 has 13 residues. Based on the CDR3 plus reference TRBV29-1 and TRBJ2-5, the full variable domain is SAVISQKPSRDICQRGTSLTIQCQVDSQVTMMFWYRQQPGQSLTLIATANQGSEATYESGFVIDKFPISRPNLTFSTLTVSNMSPEDSSIYLCSVEEDRRGAQYFGPGTRLLVL.

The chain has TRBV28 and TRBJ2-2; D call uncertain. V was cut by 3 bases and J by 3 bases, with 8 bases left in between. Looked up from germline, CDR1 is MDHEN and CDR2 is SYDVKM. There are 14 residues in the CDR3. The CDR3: CASSFFQDTGELFF. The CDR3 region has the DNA TGTGCCAGCAGTTTCTTCCAGGACACCGGGGAGCTGTTTTTT.

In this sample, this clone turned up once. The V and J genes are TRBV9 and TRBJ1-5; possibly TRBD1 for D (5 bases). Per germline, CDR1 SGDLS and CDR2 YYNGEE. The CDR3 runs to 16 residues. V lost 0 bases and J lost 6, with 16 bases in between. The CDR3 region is CASSVGAGYGTQPQHF. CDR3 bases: TGTGCCAGCAGCGTAGGGGCAGGGTACGGGACTCAGCCCCAGCATTTT.

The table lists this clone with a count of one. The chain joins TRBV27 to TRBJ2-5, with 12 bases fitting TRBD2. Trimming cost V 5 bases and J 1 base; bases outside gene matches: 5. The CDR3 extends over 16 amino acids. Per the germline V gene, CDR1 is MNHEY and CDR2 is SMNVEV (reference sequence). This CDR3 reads CASSPGTSGPQETQYF. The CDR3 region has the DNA TGTGCCAGCAGTCCCGGGACTAGCGGGCCCCAAGAGACCCAGTACTTC.

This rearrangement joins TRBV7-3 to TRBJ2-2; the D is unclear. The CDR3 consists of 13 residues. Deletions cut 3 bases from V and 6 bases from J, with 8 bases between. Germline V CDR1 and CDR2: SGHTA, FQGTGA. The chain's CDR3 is CASSFLAAGELFF. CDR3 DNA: TGTGCCAGCAGCTTCTTAGCTGCCGGGGAGCTGTTTTTT.

This CDR3 is CASNTGGTGELFF. The CDR3 DNA follows: TGTGCCAGCAACACAGGGGGCACCGGGGAGCTGTTTTTT. This chain joins TRBV6-5 and TRBJ2-2, with TRBD1 matching over 8 bases. This CDR3 has 13 residues. With V trimmed by 7 bases and J by 4 bases, 2 bases remained unmatched. Looked up from germline, CDR1 is MNHEY and CDR2 is SVGAGI.

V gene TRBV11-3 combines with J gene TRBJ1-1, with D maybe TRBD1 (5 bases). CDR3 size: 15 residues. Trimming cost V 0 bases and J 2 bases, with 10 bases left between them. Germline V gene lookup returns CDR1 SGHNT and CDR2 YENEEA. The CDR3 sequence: CASSLDGDSNTEAFF. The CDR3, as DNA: TGTGCCAGCAGCTTAGATGGTGACAGCAACACTGAAGCTTTCTTT.

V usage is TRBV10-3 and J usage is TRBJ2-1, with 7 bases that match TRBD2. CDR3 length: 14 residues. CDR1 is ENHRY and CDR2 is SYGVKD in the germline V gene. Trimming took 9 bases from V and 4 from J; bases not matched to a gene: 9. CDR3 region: CAILSGVAYNEQFF. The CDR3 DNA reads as TGTGCCATTTTAAGCGGGGTGGCGTACAATGAGCAGTTCTTC.

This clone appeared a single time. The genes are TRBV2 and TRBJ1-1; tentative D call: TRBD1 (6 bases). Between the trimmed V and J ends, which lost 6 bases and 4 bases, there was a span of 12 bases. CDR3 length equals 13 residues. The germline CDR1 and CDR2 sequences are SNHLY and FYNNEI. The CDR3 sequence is CASRRTVLTEAFF. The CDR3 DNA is TGTGCCAGCAGGAGGACAGTTCTCACTGAAGCTTTCTTT.

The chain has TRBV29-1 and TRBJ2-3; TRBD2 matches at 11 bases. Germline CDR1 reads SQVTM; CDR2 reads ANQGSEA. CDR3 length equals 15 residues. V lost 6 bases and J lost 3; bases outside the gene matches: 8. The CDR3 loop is CSVAGTSGLTDTQYF. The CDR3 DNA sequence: TGCAGCGTCGCCGGGACTAGCGGTTTAACAGATACGCAGTATTTT.

The CDR3 DNA reads as TGTGCCAGCAGCTTAGCAGGGGATAGCAATCAGCCCCAGCATTTT. This gives the protein CASSLAGDSNQPQHF. V and J are TRBV7-6 and TRBJ1-5; a weak D match, TRBD1 (5 bases). The CDR3 totals 15 residues. CDR1 is SGHVS, CDR2 FNYEAQ, per germline. With 0 bases removed from V and 0 bases from J, the gap between germline ends came to 6 bases.

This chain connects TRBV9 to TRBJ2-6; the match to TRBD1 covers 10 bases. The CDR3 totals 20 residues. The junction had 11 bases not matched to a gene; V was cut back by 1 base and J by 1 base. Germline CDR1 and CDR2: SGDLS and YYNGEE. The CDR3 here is CASSVPVGGGQGSGANVLTF. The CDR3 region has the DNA TGTGCCAGCAGCGTACCCGTAGGGGGGGGACAGGGGTCTGGGGCCAACGTCCTGACTTTC.

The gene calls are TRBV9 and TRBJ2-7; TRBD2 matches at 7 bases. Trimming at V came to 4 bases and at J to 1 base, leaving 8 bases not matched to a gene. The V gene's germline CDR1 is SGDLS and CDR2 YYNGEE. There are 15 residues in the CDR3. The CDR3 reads CASSPRLAASYEQYF. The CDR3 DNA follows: TGTGCCAGCAGCCCCCGGCTAGCGGCGTCCTACGAGCAGTACTTC. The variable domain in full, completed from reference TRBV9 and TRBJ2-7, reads DSGVTQTPKHLITATGQRVTLRCSPRSGDLSVYWYQQSLDQGLQFLIQYYNGEERAKGNILERFSAQQFPDLHSELNLSSLELGDSALYFCASSPRLAASYEQYFGPGTRLTVT.

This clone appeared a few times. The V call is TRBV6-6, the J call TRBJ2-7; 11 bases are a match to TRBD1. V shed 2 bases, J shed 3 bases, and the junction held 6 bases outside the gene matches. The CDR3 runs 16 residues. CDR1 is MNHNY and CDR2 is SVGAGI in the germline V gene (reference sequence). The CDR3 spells CASSYAPGQGGYEQYF. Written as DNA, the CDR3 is TGTGCCAGCAGTTACGCACCGGGACAGGGGGGCTACGAGCAGTACTTC.

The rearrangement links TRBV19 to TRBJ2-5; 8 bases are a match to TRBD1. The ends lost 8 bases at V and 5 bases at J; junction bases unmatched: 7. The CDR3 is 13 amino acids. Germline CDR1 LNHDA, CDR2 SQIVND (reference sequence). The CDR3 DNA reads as TGTGCCAGTGCTCAGGGGGCACGCGAGACCCAGTACTTC. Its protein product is CASAQGARETQYF.

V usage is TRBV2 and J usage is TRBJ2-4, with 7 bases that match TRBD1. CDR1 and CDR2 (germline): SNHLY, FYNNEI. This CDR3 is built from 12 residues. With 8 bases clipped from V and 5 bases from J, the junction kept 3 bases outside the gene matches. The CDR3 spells CASVTGENIQYF. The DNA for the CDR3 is TGTGCCAGCGTAACAGGGGAAAACATTCAGTACTTC.

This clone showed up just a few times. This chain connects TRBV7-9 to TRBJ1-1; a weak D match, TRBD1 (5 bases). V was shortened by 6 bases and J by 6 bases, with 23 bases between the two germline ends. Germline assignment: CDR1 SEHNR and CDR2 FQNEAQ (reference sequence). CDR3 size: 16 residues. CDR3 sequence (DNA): TGTGCCAGCAGGCCCCAGACGGGGGATTTAGGGGCTGAAGCTTTCTTT. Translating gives CASRPQTGDLGAEAFF.

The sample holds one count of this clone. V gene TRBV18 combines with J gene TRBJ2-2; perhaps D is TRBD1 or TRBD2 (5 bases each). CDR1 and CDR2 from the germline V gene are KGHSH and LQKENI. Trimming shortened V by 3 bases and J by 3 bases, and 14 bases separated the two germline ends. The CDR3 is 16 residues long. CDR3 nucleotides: TGTGCCAGCTCACCGAACCCGGGGCGCGACACCGGGGAGCTGTTTTTT. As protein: CASSPNPGRDTGELFF.

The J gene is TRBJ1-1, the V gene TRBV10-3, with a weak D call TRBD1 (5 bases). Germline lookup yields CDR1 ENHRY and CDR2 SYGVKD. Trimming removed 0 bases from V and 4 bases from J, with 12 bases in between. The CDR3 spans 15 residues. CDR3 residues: CAISESGGTGTEAFF. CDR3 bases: TGTGCCATCAGTGAGTCGGGGGGTACGGGCACTGAAGCTTTCTTT.

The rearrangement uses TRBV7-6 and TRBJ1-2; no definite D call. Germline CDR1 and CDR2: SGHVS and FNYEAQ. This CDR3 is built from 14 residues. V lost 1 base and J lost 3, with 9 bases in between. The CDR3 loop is CASSLGYGDYGYTF. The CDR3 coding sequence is TGTGCCAGCAGCTTAGGGTACGGAGACTATGGCTACACCTTC.

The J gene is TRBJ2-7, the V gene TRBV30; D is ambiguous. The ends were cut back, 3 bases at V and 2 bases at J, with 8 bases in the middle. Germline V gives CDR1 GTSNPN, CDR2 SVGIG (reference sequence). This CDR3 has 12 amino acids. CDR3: CAWSGRTYEQYF. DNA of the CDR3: TGTGCCTGGAGCGGCCGAACCTACGAGCAGTACTTC. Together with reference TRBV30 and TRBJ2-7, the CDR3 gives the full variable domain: SQTIHQWPATLVQPVGSPLSLECTVEGTSNPNLYWYRQAAGRGLQLLFYSVGIGQISSEVPQNLSASRPQDRQFILSSKKLLLSDSGFYLCAWSGRTYEQYFGPGTRLTVT.

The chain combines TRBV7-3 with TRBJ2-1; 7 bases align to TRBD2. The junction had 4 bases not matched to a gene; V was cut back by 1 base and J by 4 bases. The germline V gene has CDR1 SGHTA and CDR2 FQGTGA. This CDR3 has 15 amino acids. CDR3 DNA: TGTGCCAGCAGCTTAAATGCGGGAGAATACAATGAGCAGTTCTTC. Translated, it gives CASSLNAGEYNEQFF.

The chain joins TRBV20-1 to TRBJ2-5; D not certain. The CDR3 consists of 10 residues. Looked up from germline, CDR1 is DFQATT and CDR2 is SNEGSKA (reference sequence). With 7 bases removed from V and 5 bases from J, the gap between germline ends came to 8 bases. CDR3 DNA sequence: TGCAGTGGGGCCATCGAGACCCAGTACTTC. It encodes CSGAIETQYF.

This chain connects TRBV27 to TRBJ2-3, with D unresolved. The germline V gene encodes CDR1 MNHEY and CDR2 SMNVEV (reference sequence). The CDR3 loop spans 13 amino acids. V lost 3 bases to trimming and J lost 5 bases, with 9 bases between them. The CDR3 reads CASSFRLGDTQYF. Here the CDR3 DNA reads TGTGCCAGCAGTTTTCGCCTCGGAGATACGCAGTATTTT.

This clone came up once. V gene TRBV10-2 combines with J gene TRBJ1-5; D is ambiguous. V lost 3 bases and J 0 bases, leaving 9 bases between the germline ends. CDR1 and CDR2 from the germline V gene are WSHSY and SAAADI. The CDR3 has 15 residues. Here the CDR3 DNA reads TGCGCCAGCAGTGACTATGGCAATAGCAATCAGCCCCAGCATTTT. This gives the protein CASSDYGNSNQPQHF.

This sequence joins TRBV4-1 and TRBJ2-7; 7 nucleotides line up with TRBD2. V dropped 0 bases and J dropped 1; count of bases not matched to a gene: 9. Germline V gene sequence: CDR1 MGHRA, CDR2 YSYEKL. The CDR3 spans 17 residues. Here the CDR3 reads CASSQEGVGEGSYEQYF. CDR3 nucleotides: TGCGCCAGCAGCCAAGAAGGAGTAGGGGAGGGATCCTACGAGCAGTACTTC.